Many counts were recorded for the clone carrying this T cell receptor (beta chain). The data originate from a study of blood T cells in healthy people across ages. Germline values: CDR1 MDHEN, CDR2 SYDVKM. Between the trimmed V and J ends, which lost 4 bases and 0 bases, there was a span of 13 bases. The CDR3 totals 17 residues. A second PCR of 7 to 11 cycles used a sample-barcoded 5' primer and a J-beta primer mix. TCRdb called the 5' RACE reads again in MiXCR, with one record for every CDR3 protein. This sample has over 600,000 distinct CDR3 sequences, with less than 45% found just once. This chain joins TRBV28 and TRBJ2-6; D might be TRBD1 or TRBD2, each matching 5 bases. Sample: blood. The sequence was collected from an elderly man in good health. The CDR3 protein is CASSYQGPSSGANVLTF. DNA of the CDR3: TGTGCCAGCAGTTACCAGGGACCGAGCTCTGGGGCCAACGTCCTGACTTTC.